These 3 T cell receptor beta chains originate from one sample sequenced in a study of OX40 agonist ivuxolimab in advanced cancers. The receptor library was made with the immunoSEQ multiplex PCR assay. TCRdb provides this immuneACCESS table in a form limited to in-frame rearrangements. Some clones are lacking; in checked studies, under half of them reflect an unresolved V gene, and why the rest are absent is not known. Across this sample there are about 36,000 clones, with around 73% seen only once. Over 20% of the sample is held by the ten biggest clonotypes. The sequences come from CD4+ or CD8+ T cells sorted from blood, collected in a trial of the OX40 agonist ivuxolimab. The receptors here all came from an adult with an advanced solid tumor such as melanoma, head and neck, liver or kidney cancer.

This clone appeared once. The CDR3 DNA reads as TGTGCCAGCAGCGCCCCGGGACTAGCGGGAGTTGCCACCTCCTACAATGAGCAGTTCTTC. It yields the protein CASSAPGLAGVATSYNEQFF. The chain combines TRBV9 with TRBJ2-1; TRBD2 matches at 14 bases. The CDR3 totals 20 residues. Germline V lookup: CDR1 SGDLS, CDR2 YYNGEE. V gave up 3 bases and J gave up 0 bases; unmatched junction bases: 11.

The rearrangement joins TRBV30 to TRBJ2-1, with a possible D match to TRBD1 (6 bases). Per the germline V gene, CDR1 is GTSNPN and CDR2 is SVGIG (reference sequence). The CDR3 sequence is 13 residues long. Trimming left V 3 bases short and J 7 bases short, with 13 bases between. The CDR3 loop is CAWRGQGWNEQFF. Written as DNA, the CDR3 is TGTGCCTGGAGAGGGCAGGGGTGGAATGAGCAGTTCTTC. The variable domain in full, with the rest retrieved from reference TRBV30 and TRBJ2-1, is SQTIHQWPATLVQPVGSPLSLECTVEGTSNPNLYWYRQAAGRGLQLLFYSVGIGQISSEVPQNLSASRPQDRQFILSSKKLLLSDSGFYLCAWRGQGWNEQFFGPGTRLTVL.

V gene TRBV28 combines with J gene TRBJ2-2, with D tentatively TRBD1 (6 bases). The CDR3 spans 16 residues. In germline, CDR1 is MDHEN, CDR2 SYDVKM. V was trimmed by 3 bases and J by 3 bases, leaving 14 bases between them. CDR3 in DNA: TGTGCCAGCAGTTTTGGCGGGTGGACAGACACCGGGGAGCTGTTTTTT. Encoded protein: CASSFGGWTDTGELFF. Supplemented by reference TRBV28 and TRBJ2-2, the full variable domain reads DVKVTQSSRYLVKRTGEKVFLECVQDMDHENMFWYRQDPGLGLRLIYFSYDVKMKEKGDIPEGYSVSREKKERFSLILESASTNQTSMYLCASSFGGWTDTGELFFGEGSRLTVL.